This T cell receptor (beta chain) came from a study of CD8+ T cells in alopecia areata. Study-level information: Those treated were given oral tofacitinib at 5 to 10 mg twice daily.

Lesional scalp punch biopsies and peripheral blood came from alopecia areata patients. PBMCs provided sorted CD4+ and CD8+ T cells. cDNA serving as the sequencing template came from extracted, reverse transcribed RNA. The repertoire was sequenced with immunoSEQ multiplex PCR; TCRdb's copy has only in-frame clones and lacks some. The sample lists hundreds of thousands of clones; about 53% were seen once. The germline CDR1 and CDR2 sequences are DFQATT and SNEGSKA (reference sequence). This CDR3 is built from 10 residues. V was pared by 5 bases and J by 11 bases, with 12 bases between. This clone turned up a few times.

The sample in question was CD4+ T cells sorted from blood, obtained at week 0. This receptor was identified in a human donor with alopecia areata. V usage is TRBV20-1 and J usage is TRBJ2-5; D possibly corresponds to TRBD1 (5 bases). The CDR3 coding sequence is TGCAGTGCTTTGGGGCCGACTCAGTACTTC. Amino acid sequence: CSALGPTQYF.